The 4 T cell receptor beta chains below come from one sample, sequenced in a study of blood T cell repertoires in COVID-19. Assay: immunoSEQ multiplex PCR; the TCRdb copy retains only in-frame clones and omits some. This sample yields a few hundred thousand clones, of which about 91% are seen a single time; under 8% belongs to the top ten. Sequencing used peripheral blood. The source of these receptors is a young woman who had recovered from COVID-19.

This clone occurred once. The V gene is TRBV5-1, the J gene TRBJ1-2; unclear D gene. V was pared by 5 bases and J by 5 bases, with 10 bases between. The CDR3 loop spans 12 amino acids. The germline V gene encodes CDR1 SGHRS and CDR2 YFSETQ. The CDR3 nucleotides are TGCGCCAGCAGTGGCACGCTTTATGGCTACACCTTC. It yields the protein CASSGTLYGYTF.

The genes are TRBV11-2 and TRBJ1-2; 9 nucleotides line up with TRBD1. V shed 2 bases and J 8 bases; nucleotides not matched to a gene: 6. The CDR3 sequence is 14 residues long. The germline gives CDR1 SGHAT, CDR2 FQNNGV. CDR3 protein: CASSLLDRGLGYTF. CDR3 DNA: TGTGCCAGCAGCTTATTGGACAGGGGTTTAGGCTACACCTTC. Combining the CDR3 with reference TRBV11-2 and TRBJ1-2 gives the whole variable domain EAGVAQSPRYKIIEKRQSVAFWCNPISGHATLYWYQQILGQGPKLLIQFQNNGVVDDSQLPKDRFSAERLKGVDSTLKIQPAKLEDSAVYLCASSLLDRGLGYTFGSGTRLTVV.

The V gene is TRBV7-2, the J gene TRBJ1-4; D unresolved. V was pared by 0 bases and J by 2 bases, with 10 bases between. The germline V gene encodes CDR1 SGHTA and CDR2 FQGNSA. The CDR3 totals 16 residues. The CDR3 coding sequence is TGTGCCAGCAGCTTAGCCCCCAGTTATACTAATGAAAAACTGTTTTTT. Translated: CASSLAPSYTNEKLFF.

V usage is TRBV9 and J usage is TRBJ2-1; no definite D call. Trimming cost V 3 bases and J 0 bases, with 7 bases left between them. This CDR3 has 14 amino acids. Germline assignment: CDR1 SGDLS and CDR2 YYNGEE. The CDR3 loop is CASSGPLSYNEQFF. The DNA for the CDR3 is TGTGCCAGCAGCGGGCCCCTCTCCTACAATGAGCAGTTCTTC.